A few counts support the clone carrying this T cell receptor beta chain. CDR1 is MDHEN and CDR2 is SYDVKM in the germline V gene. The CDR3 sequence is 15 residues long. V was clipped by 8 bases and J by 5 bases, with 21 bases between them. The data belong to a study of CD8+CD57+ T cells in acquired aplastic anemia. Study context: Reads per healthy sample averaged about 10.8 million (CD4+) and 11.0 million (CD8+).

Template material for TCR beta VDJ and CDR3 profiling consisted of genomic DNA. TCRdb passed the reads through MiXCR, listing each CDR3 protein once. The sample contains under 150,000 distinct CDR3 sequences, around two fifths of which appear only once. This clonotype originated in a human donor in good health, serving as a control. The chain combines TRBV28 with TRBJ1-1; no clear D gene. Input material: sorted CD4+, CD8+, or CD8+CD57+ T cells (not recorded which) from PBMCs. The CDR3 sequence: CASLERRTPGTEAFF. CDR3 in DNA: TGTGCCAGCCTCGAACGCCGGACCCCGGGTACTGAAGCTTTCTTT.